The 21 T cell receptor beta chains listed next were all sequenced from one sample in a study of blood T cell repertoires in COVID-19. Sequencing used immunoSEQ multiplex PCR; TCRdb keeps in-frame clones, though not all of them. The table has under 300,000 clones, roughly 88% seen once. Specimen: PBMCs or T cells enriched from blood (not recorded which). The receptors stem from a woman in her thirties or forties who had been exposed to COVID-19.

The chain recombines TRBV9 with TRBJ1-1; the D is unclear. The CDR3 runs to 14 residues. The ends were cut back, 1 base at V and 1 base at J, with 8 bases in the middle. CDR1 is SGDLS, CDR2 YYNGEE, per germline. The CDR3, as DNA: TGTGCCAGCAGCGTATTGGGCTGGAACACTGAAGCTTTCTTT. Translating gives CASSVLGWNTEAFF.

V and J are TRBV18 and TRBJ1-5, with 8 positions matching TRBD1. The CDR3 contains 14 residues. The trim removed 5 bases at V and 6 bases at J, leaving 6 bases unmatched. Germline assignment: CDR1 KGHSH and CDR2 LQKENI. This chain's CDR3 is CASSTSGGRQPQHF. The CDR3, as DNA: TGTGCCAGCTCAACCTCAGGGGGCCGTCAGCCCCAGCATTTT. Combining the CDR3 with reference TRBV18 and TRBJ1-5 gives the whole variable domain NAGVMQNPRHLVRRRGQEARLRCSPMKGHSHVYWYRQLPEEGLKFMVYLQKENIIDESGMPKERFSAEFPKEGPSILRIQQVVRGDSAAYFCASSTSGGRQPQHFGDGTRLSIL.

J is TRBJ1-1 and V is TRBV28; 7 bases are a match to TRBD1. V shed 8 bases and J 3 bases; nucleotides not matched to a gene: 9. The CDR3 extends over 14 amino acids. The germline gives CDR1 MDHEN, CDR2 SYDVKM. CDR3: CASLFLRGDTEAFF. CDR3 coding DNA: TGTGCCAGCCTGTTCCTCAGGGGGGACACTGAAGCTTTCTTT.

CDR3 sequence (DNA): TGTGCCAGCAGTTACTGGACTAGCGGGAGTCGGAATGAGCAGTTCTTC. Translating it yields CASSYWTSGSRNEQFF. The J gene is TRBJ2-1, the V gene TRBV6-5; TRBD2 aligns across 13 bases. The CDR3 contains 16 residues. The germline gives CDR1 MNHEY, CDR2 SVGAGI. V lost 1 base to trimming and J lost 7 bases; unmatched junction nucleotides: 4.

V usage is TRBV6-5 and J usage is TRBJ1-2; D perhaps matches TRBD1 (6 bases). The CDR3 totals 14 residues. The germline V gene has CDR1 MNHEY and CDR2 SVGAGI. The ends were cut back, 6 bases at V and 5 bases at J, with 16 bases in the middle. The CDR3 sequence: CASSIDRSTYGYTF. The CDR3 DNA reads TGTGCCAGCAGCATAGACAGGTCCACATATGGCTACACCTTC.

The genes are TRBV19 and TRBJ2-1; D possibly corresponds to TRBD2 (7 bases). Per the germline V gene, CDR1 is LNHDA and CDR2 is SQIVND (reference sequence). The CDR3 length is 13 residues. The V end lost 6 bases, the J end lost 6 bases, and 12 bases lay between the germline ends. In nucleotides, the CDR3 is TGTGCCAGTAGCGGGGGGCCCGGCAATGAGCAGTTCTTC. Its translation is CASSGGPGNEQFF.

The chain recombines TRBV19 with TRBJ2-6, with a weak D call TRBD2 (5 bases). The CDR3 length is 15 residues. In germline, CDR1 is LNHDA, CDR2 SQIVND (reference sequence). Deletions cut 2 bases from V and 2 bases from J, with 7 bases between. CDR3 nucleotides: TGTGCCAGTAGTATAACGGGAACTGGGGCCAACGTCCTGACTTTC. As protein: CASSITGTGANVLTF.

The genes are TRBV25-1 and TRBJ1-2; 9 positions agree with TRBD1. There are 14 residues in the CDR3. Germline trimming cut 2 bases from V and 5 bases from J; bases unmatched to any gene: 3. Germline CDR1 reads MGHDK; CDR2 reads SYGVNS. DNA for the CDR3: TGTGCCAGCAGTGAACCCGGACAGGGGTATGGCTACACCTTC. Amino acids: CASSEPGQGYGYTF.

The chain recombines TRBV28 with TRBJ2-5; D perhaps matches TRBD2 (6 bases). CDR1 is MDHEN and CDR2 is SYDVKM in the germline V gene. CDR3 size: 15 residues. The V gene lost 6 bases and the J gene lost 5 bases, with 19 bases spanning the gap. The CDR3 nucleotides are TGTGCCAGCAGCCGTCCGGGACTCAGGATGGAGACCCAGTACTTC. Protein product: CASSRPGLRMETQYF.

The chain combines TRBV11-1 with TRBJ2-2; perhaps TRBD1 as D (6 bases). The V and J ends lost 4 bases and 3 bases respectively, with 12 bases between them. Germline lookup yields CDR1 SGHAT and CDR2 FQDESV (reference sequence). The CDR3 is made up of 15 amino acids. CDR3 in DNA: TGTGCCAGCAGCTCCTCGGGACAACACACCGGGGAGCTGTTTTTT. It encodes CASSSSGQHTGELFF.

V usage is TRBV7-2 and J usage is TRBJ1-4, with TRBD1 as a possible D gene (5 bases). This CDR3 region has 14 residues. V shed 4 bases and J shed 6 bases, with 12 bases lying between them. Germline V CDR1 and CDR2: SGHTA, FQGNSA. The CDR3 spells CASSYQGSDEKLFF. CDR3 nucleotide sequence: TGTGCCAGCAGCTACCAGGGTTCGGATGAAAAACTGTTTTTT.

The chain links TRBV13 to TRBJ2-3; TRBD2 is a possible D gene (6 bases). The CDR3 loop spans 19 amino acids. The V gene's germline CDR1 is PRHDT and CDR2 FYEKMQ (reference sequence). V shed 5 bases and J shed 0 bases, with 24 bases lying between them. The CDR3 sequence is CASSDGAGSGGLSTDTQYF. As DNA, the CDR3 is TGTGCCAGCAGCGACGGGGCGGGTAGCGGCGGTCTTAGCACAGATACGCAGTATTTT.

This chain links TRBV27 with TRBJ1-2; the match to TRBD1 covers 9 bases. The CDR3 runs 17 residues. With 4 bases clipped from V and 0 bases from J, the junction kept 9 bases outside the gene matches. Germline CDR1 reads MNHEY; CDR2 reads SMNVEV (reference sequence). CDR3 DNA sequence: TGTGCCAGCAGTTCACACGACAGGGGGAAAGCTAACTATGGCTACACCTTC. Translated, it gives CASSSHDRGKANYGYTF.

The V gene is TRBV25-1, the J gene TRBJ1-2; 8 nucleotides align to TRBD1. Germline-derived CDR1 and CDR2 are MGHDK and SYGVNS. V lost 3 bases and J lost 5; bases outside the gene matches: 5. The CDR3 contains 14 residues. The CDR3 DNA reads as TGTGCCAGCAGTGATCAGGGGGCGGGATATGGCTACACCTTC. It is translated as CASSDQGAGYGYTF.

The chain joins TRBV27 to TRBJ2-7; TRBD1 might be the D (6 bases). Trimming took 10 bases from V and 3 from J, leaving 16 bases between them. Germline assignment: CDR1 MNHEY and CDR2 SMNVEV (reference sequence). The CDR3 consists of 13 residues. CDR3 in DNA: TGTGCCACTAGGGGACAAGGTAACTACGAGCAGTACTTC. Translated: CATRGQGNYEQYF.

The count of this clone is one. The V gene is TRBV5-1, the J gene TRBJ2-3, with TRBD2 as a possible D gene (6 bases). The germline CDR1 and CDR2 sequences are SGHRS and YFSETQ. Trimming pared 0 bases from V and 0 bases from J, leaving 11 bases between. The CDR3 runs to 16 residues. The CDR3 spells CASSLVTGTSTDTQYF. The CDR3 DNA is TGCGCCAGCAGCTTGGTGACCGGGACTAGCACAGATACGCAGTATTTT. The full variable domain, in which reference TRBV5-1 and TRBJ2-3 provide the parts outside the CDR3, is KAGVTQTPRYLIKTRGQQVTLSCSPISGHRSVSWYQQTPGQGLQFLFEYFSETQRNKGNFPGRFSGRQFSNSRSEMNVSTLELGDSALYLCASSLVTGTSTDTQYFGPGTRLTVL.

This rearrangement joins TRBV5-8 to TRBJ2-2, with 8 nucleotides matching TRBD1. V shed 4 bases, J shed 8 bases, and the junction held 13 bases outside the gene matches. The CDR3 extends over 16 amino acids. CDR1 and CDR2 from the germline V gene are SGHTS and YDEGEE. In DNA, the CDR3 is TGTGCCAGCAGCCCACGTTCGACAGGGGAGAGAGGGGAGCTGTTTTTT. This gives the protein CASSPRSTGERGELFF. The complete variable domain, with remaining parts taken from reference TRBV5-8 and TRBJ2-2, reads EAGVTQSPTHLIKTRGQQATLRCSPISGHTSVYWYQQALGLGLQFLLWYDEGEERNRGNFPPRFSGRQFPNYSSELNVNALELEDSALYLCASSPRSTGERGELFFGEGSRLTVL.

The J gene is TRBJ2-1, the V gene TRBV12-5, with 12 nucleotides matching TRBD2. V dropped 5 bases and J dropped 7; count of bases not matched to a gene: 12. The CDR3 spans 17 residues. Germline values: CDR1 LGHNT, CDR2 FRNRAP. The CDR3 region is CASGQFSSGRVGNEQFF. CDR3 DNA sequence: TGTGCTAGTGGTCAATTCTCTAGCGGGAGGGTAGGAAATGAGCAGTTCTTC.

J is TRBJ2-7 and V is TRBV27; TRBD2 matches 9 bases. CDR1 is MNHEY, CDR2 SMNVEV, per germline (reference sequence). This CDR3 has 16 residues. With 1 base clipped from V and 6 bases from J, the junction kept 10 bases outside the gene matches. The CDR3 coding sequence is TGTGCCAGCAGTTTATTTGGCGGGGGGGCCTCGGTCGAGCAGTACTTC. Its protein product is CASSLFGGGASVEQYF.

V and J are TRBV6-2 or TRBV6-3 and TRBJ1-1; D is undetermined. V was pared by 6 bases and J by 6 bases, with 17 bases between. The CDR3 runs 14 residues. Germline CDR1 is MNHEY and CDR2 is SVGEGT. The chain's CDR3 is CASSPSRATAEAFF. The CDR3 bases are TGTGCCAGCAGCCCCTCGAGGGCTACCGCTGAAGCTTTCTTT.

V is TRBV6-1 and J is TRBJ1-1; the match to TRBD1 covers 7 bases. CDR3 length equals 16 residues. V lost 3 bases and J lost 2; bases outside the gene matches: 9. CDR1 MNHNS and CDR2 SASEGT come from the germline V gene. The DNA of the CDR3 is TGTGCCAGCAGTGACCCGCGTCCAGGGGGAAACACTGAAGCTTTCTTT. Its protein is CASSDPRPGGNTEAFF.